The T cell receptor beta chain described here comes from a study of shared T cell receptors in the human thymus. Generated by immunoSEQ multiplex PCR, the TCRdb table keeps only in-frame clones and is missing some. The repertoire consists of hundreds of thousands of clones, with 70% to 90% occurring once and the leading ten covering around 0.01%. Germline V gene sequence: CDR1 SQVTM, CDR2 ANQGSEA. V lost 8 bases and J lost 4, with 8 bases in between. This CDR3 is built from 10 residues. This same sample was also taken into another study, of human thymus T cells. From that report: Thymic tissue was derived from resections collected during corrective heart surgery. Thymic and blood repertoires appeared to display a bias in their usage of V and J genes. Unrelated individuals were reported by related research to share highly overlapping thymic repertoires.

Sequencing was carried out using thymocytes. The receptor comes from a girl less than two years old with a congenital heart defect. The gene calls are TRBV29-1 and TRBJ1-1; D remains ambiguous. The CDR3 loop is CSFGLTEAFF. The CDR3 nucleotides read TGCAGCTTTGGTCTCACTGAAGCTTTCTTT.